This T cell receptor (beta chain) was identified during a study of T cells expressing NK-cell markers. CDR3 length: 15 residues. Germline lookup yields CDR1 SGHRS and CDR2 YFSETQ. A 5'RACE template switching approach incorporating UMIs was used to make TCR beta cDNA. Following a re-call of the 5' RACE reads, TCRdb has one entry per CDR3 protein and lacks DNA. The sample data list roughly 160,000 distinct CDR3 sequences. This chain uses TRBV5-1 with TRBJ2-3; TCRdb's D gene call, TRBD2, goes unchecked for lack of DNA. Sequencing used blood T cells: a sorted CD56 or NKG2C T cell subset, CD4+ or CD8+ T cells, or bulk PBMC T cells (not recorded which). The clonotype was recovered from a woman between 18 and 69 years old in good health. CDR3 loop: CASGRTSGSQDTQYF.